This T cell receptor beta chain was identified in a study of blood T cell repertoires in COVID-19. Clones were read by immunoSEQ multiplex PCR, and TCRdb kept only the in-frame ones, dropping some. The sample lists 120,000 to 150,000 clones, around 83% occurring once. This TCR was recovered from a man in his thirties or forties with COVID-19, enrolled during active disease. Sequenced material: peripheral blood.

The chain's CDR3 is CASSQIVGHWTEAFF. The DNA for the CDR3 is TGTGCCAGCAGCCAAATTGTGGGACACTGGACTGAAGCTTTCTTT. V usage is TRBV3-1 (or the pseudogene TRBV3-2) and J usage is TRBJ1-1; possibly TRBD1 for D (6 bases). CDR3 length: 15 amino acids. Germline lookup yields CDR1 LGHDT and CDR2 YNNKEL (reference sequence). The V gene lost 2 bases and the J gene lost 5 bases, with 15 bases spanning the gap.